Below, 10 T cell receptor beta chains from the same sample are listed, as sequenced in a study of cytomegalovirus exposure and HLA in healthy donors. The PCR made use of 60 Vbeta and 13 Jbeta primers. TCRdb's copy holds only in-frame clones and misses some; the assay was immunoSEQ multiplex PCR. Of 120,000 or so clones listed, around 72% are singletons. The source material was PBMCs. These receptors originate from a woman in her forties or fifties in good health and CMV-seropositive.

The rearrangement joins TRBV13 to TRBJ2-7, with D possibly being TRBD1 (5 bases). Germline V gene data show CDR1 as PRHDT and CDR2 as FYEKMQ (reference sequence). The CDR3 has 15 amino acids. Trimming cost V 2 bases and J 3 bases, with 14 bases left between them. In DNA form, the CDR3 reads TGTGCCAGCAGCTTAATCGGGCAGGGAAACTACGAGCAGTACTTC. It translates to CASSLIGQGNYEQYF.

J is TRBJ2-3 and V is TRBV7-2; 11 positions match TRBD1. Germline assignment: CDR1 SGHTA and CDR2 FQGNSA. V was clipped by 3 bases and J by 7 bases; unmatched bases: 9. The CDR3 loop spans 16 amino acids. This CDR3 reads CASSFGSGQGANTQYF. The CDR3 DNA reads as TGTGCCAGCAGCTTTGGGTCCGGACAGGGGGCAAATACGCAGTATTTT. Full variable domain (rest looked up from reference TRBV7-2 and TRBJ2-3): GAGVSQSPSNKVTEKGKDVELRCDPISGHTALYWYRQSLGQGLEFLIYFQGNSAPDKSGLPSDRFSAERTGGSVSTLTIQRTQQEDSAVYLCASSFGSGQGANTQYFGPGTRLTVL.

The CDR3 sequence: CASSINQLYEQYF. The CDR3 DNA sequence: TGTGCCAGTAGTATCAACCAACTCTACGAGCAGTACTTC. This rearrangement joins TRBV19 to TRBJ2-7; the D is unclear. Germline V gives CDR1 LNHDA, CDR2 SQIVND (reference sequence). This CDR3 has 13 amino acids. Trimming took 3 bases from V and 3 from J, leaving 9 bases between them.

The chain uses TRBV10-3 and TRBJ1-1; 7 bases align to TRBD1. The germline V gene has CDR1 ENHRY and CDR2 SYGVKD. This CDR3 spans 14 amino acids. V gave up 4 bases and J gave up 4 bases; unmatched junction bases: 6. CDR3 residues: CAISVQGVSTEAFF. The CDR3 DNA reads TGTGCCATCAGTGTGCAGGGGGTAAGCACTGAAGCTTTCTTT.

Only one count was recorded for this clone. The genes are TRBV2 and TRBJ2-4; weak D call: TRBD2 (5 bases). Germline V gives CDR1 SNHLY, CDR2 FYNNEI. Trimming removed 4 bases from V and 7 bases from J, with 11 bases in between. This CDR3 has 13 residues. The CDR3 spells CASSVEGLNIQYF. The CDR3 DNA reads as TGTGCCAGCAGTGTAGAGGGCCTCAACATTCAGTACTTC.

CDR3 in amino acids: CASSPQGSTDTQYF. The CDR3 DNA follows: TGTGCCAGCAGCCCACAGGGGTCCACAGATACGCAGTATTTT. The V gene is TRBV7-2, the J gene TRBJ2-3; 7 bases are a match to TRBD1. Germline CDR1 and CDR2: SGHTA and FQGNSA. The J segment lost 2 bases and the V segment lost 5 bases, leaving 4 bases of the junction unmatched. This CDR3 comprises 14 residues.

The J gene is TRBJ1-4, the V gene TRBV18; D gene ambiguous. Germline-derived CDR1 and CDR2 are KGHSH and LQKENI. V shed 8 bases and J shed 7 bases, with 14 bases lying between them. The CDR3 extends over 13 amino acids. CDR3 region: CASGQGVSEKLFF. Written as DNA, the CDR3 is TGTGCCAGCGGCCAAGGAGTTTCTGAAAAACTGTTTTTT.

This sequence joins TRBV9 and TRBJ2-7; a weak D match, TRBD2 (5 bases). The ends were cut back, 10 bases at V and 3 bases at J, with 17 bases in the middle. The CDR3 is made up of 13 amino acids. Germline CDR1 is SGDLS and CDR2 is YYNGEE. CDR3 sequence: CAQPRTGIYEQYF. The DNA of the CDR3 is TGTGCCCAACCCCGGACTGGCATCTACGAGCAGTACTTC. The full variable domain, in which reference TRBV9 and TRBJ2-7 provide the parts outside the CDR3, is DSGVTQTPKHLITATGQRVTLRCSPRSGDLSVYWYQQSLDQGLQFLIQYYNGEERAKGNILERFSAQQFPDLHSELNLSSLELGDSALYFCAQPRTGIYEQYFGPGTRLTVT.

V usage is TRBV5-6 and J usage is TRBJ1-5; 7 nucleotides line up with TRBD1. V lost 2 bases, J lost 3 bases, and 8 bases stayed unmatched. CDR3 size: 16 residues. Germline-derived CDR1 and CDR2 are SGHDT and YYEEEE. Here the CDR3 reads CASSFLGDRANQPQHF. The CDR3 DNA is TGTGCCAGCAGCTTCCTCGGAGACAGGGCCAATCAGCCCCAGCATTTT.

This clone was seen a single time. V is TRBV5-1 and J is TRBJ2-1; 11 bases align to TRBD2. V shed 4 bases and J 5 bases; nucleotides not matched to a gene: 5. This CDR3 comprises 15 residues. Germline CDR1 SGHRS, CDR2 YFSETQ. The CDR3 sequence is CASSLTSGTHNEQFF. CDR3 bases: TGCGCCAGCAGCCTGACTAGCGGGACTCACAATGAGCAGTTCTTC.